A selection of T cell receptor beta chains follows, all from one sample in a study of shared clonotypes between healthy human individuals. TCRdb keeps only in-frame clones here, not all; method: immunoSEQ multiplex PCR. This table has 2 million to 2.5 million clones, 95% appearing once. The source material was naive CD4+ T cells sorted from blood. The source of these receptors is a man aged 18-30 years in good health. CDR3s include the opening cysteine and the closing phenylalanine or tryptophan. D genes are given only for firm matches. Not all rows give a size; the values are once, few, many and, for expanded clones, a class.

d_gene: -
abundance: once
v_gene: TRBV7-2
j_gene: TRBJ1-5
len: 14
CDR3aa: CASSFPGLNQPQHF
CDR3nt: TGTGCCAGCAGCTTTCCAGGACTCAATCAGCCCCAGCATTTT

d_gene: -
abundance: -
v_gene: TRBV30
j_gene: TRBJ2-2
len: 15
CDR3aa: CAWSVLSTITGELFF
CDR3nt: TGTGCCTGGAGTGTACTCAGTACGATCACCGGGGAGCTGTTTTTT

d_gene: TRBD2
abundance: -
v_gene: TRBV19
j_gene: TRBJ2-7
len: 14
CDR3aa: CASSITGGTYEQYF
CDR3nt: TGTGCCAGTAGCATCACGGGGGGGACCTACGAGCAGTACTTC

d_gene: TRBD2
abundance: -
v_gene: TRBV19
j_gene: TRBJ2-3
len: 14
CDR3aa: CASSILAEGHTQYF
CDR3nt: TGTGCCAGTAGTATCCTAGCGGAGGGCCACACGCAGTATTTT

d_gene: -
abundance: -
v_gene: TRBV10-3
j_gene: TRBJ1-4
len: 15
CDR3aa: CAISESIASNEKLFF
CDR3nt: TGTGCCATCAGTGAGTCGATTGCTTCCAATGAAAAACTGTTTTTT

d_gene: TRBD1
abundance: -
v_gene: TRBV5-1
j_gene: TRBJ2-5
len: 16
CDR3aa: CASSLGDRGLAETQYF
CDR3nt: TGCGCCAGCAGCTTGGGGGACAGGGGACTTGCAGAGACCCAGTACTTC

d_gene: -
abundance: -
v_gene: TRBV6-5
j_gene: TRBJ2-7
len: 14
CDR3aa: CASSAGPFSYEQYF
CDR3nt: TGTGCCAGCAGTGCCGGGCCGTTCTCCTACGAGCAGTACTTC

d_gene: TRBD1
abundance: -
v_gene: TRBV13
j_gene: TRBJ2-7
len: 15
CDR3aa: CASSLTDRGLYEQYF
CDR3nt: TGTGCCAGCAGCTTAACTGACAGGGGGCTCTACGAGCAGTACTTC

d_gene: TRBD1
abundance: -
v_gene: TRBV4-2
j_gene: TRBJ2-1
len: 16
CDR3aa: CASSQAAGTGRDEQFF
CDR3nt: TGTGCCAGCAGCCAAGCCGCCGGGACAGGGCGCGATGAGCAGTTCTTC

d_gene: TRBD1
abundance: -
v_gene: TRBV4-1
j_gene: TRBJ1-6
len: 19
CDR3aa: CASSQGVDRGSSYNSPLHF
CDR3nt: TGCGCCAGCAGCCAAGGGGTGGACAGGGGGAGCTCCTATAATTCACCCCTCCACTTT

d_gene: -
abundance: -
v_gene: TRBV4-2
j_gene: TRBJ1-1
len: 16
CDR3aa: CASSQDEGYMNTEAFF
CDR3nt: TGTGCCAGCAGCCAAGATGAAGGGTACATGAACACTGAAGCTTTCTTT

d_gene: -
abundance: -
v_gene: TRBV29-1
j_gene: TRBJ1-5
len: 13
CDR3aa: CSVQGNSNQPQHF
CDR3nt: TGCAGCGTTCAGGGGAATAGCAATCAGCCCCAGCATTTT

d_gene: -
abundance: -
v_gene: TRBV19
j_gene: TRBJ1-2
len: 15
CDR3aa: CASSIAQGQIYGYTF
CDR3nt: TGTGCCAGTAGTATAGCTCAGGGCCAGATATATGGCTACACCTTC

d_gene: TRBD1
abundance: -
v_gene: TRBV7-9
j_gene: TRBJ1-6
len: 18
CDR3aa: CASSFRGQGSSYNSPLHF
CDR3nt: TGTGCCAGCAGCTTCAGGGGACAGGGGAGCTCCTATAATTCACCCCTCCACTTT

d_gene: TRBD1
abundance: -
v_gene: TRBV4-1
j_gene: TRBJ1-1
len: 17
CDR3aa: CASSQGLTGQGYTEAFF
CDR3nt: TGCGCCAGCAGCCAAGGACTTACGGGACAGGGGTACACTGAAGCTTTCTTT

d_gene: -
abundance: -
v_gene: TRBV9
j_gene: TRBJ2-3
len: 17
CDR3aa: CASSALITGFSPDTQYF
CDR3nt: TGTGCCAGCAGCGCCTTAATCACAGGGTTCTCCCCAGATACGCAGTATTTT

d_gene: -
abundance: -
v_gene: TRBV19
j_gene: TRBJ2-7
len: 17
CDR3aa: CASSPAVDSGGAREQYF
CDR3nt: TGTGCCAGTAGTCCCGCGGTCGACAGTGGGGGGGCGCGAGAGCAGTACTTC

d_gene: -
abundance: -
v_gene: TRBV6-1
j_gene: TRBJ1-5
len: 13
CDR3aa: CASSEVSNQPQHF
CDR3nt: TGTGCCAGCAGTGAAGTTAGCAATCAGCCCCAGCATTTT

d_gene: -
abundance: -
v_gene: TRBV30
j_gene: TRBJ1-6
len: 13
CDR3aa: CAWSVIFYSPLHF
CDR3nt: TGTGCCTGGAGTGTAATTTTTTATTCACCCCTCCACTTT

d_gene: -
abundance: -
v_gene: TRBV4-3
j_gene: TRBJ2-7
len: 13
CDR3aa: CASSQDNINEQYF
CDR3nt: TGCGCCAGCAGCCAAGATAACATCAACGAGCAGTACTTC

d_gene: TRBD2
abundance: -
v_gene: TRBV11-2
j_gene: TRBJ2-7
len: 16
CDR3aa: CASSQGLAGGQNEQYF
CDR3nt: TGTGCCAGCAGCCAGGGACTAGCGGGGGGGCAGAACGAGCAGTACTTC

d_gene: -
abundance: -
v_gene: TRBV19
j_gene: TRBJ1-1
len: 15
CDR3aa: CASSVTTVLNTEAFF
CDR3nt: TGTGCCAGTAGTGTAACGACAGTTCTGAACACTGAAGCTTTCTTT

d_gene: -
abundance: -
v_gene: TRBV18
j_gene: TRBJ2-5
len: 13
CDR3aa: CASSPTYQETQYF
CDR3nt: TGTGCCAGCTCCCCCACGTACCAAGAGACCCAGTACTTC

d_gene: -
abundance: -
v_gene: TRBV7-2
j_gene: TRBJ2-7
len: 16
CDR3aa: CASSAYPRGFGYEQYF
CDR3nt: TGTGCCAGCAGCGCCTACCCCAGGGGATTCGGCTACGAGCAGTACTTC

d_gene: -
abundance: -
v_gene: TRBV18
j_gene: TRBJ2-3
len: 13
CDR3aa: CASSQNGADTQYF
CDR3nt: TGTGCCAGCTCTCAAAACGGAGCAGATACGCAGTATTTT

d_gene: TRBD1
abundance: -
v_gene: TRBV13
j_gene: TRBJ1-4
len: 16
CDR3aa: CASSSGQGAGNEKLFF
CDR3nt: TGTGCCAGCAGCTCGGGACAGGGGGCAGGCAATGAAAAACTGTTTTTT

d_gene: -
abundance: once
v_gene: TRBV5-1
j_gene: TRBJ2-5
len: 13
CDR3aa: CASSLTGKETQYF
CDR3nt: TGCGCCAGCAGCTTGACGGGAAAAGAGACCCAGTACTTC

d_gene: TRBD2
abundance: -
v_gene: TRBV5-1
j_gene: TRBJ2-2
len: 15
CDR3aa: CASSSSGEVTGELFF
CDR3nt: TGCGCCAGCAGCTCCAGCGGGGAGGTCACCGGGGAGCTGTTTTTT

d_gene: -
abundance: -
v_gene: TRBV19
j_gene: TRBJ1-2
len: 18
CDR3aa: CASSSRGGERGSNYGYTF
CDR3nt: TGTGCCAGTAGTTCCCGCGGGGGGGAGAGGGGAAGTAACTATGGCTACACCTTC

d_gene: -
abundance: few
v_gene: TRBV18
j_gene: TRBJ2-1
len: 16
CDR3aa: CASSPPVVPSYNEQFF
CDR3nt: TGTGCCAGCTCACCACCTGTAGTCCCCTCCTACAATGAGCAGTTCTTC

d_gene: -
abundance: -
v_gene: TRBV28
j_gene: TRBJ2-7
len: 15
CDR3aa: CASSGGAGASYEQYF
CDR3nt: TGTGCCAGCAGTGGGGGGGCAGGAGCCTCCTACGAGCAGTACTTC

d_gene: -
abundance: -
v_gene: TRBV6-1
j_gene: TRBJ1-5
len: 15
CDR3aa: CASSETPQGRQPQHF
CDR3nt: TGTGCCAGCAGTGAAACCCCCCAGGGGAGGCAGCCCCAGCATTTT

d_gene: -
abundance: once
v_gene: TRBV6-1
j_gene: TRBJ2-7
len: 14
CDR3aa: CASSIGGQGAEQYF
CDR3nt: TGTGCCAGCAGTATCGGGGGGCAGGGGGCCGAGCAGTACTTC

d_gene: -
abundance: -
v_gene: TRBV5-6
j_gene: TRBJ2-5
len: 13
CDR3aa: CASSLGRVGTQYF
CDR3nt: TGTGCCAGCAGCTTGGGGAGGGTCGGGACCCAGTACTTC

d_gene: -
abundance: -
v_gene: TRBV9
j_gene: TRBJ2-2
len: 14
CDR3aa: CASSRLPNTGELFF
CDR3nt: TGTGCCAGCAGCAGGCTTCCGAACACCGGGGAGCTGTTTTTT